These 9 T cell receptor beta chains came from one sample sequenced in a study of cytomegalovirus exposure and HLA in healthy donors. PCR primers comprised 60 Vbeta and 13 Jbeta primers. Only in-frame clones appear in the TCRdb table, and some are missing; sequencing was by immunoSEQ multiplex PCR. The table lists about 160,000 clones, about 86% of them singletons. Sequencing was done on a sample of PBMCs. All receptors derive from a woman between 18 and 29 years old in good health and CMV-seronegative.

J is TRBJ1-6 and V is TRBV7-9; TRBD1 matches at 7 bases. The V gene's germline CDR1 is SEHNR and CDR2 FQNEAQ (reference sequence). This CDR3 spans 17 amino acids. J lost 4 bases, V lost 1 base, and 7 bases had no gene match. CDR3 sequence reads: CASSLDVRGQYNSPLHF. CDR3 coding DNA: TGTGCCAGCAGCTTAGATGTCAGGGGACAGTATAATTCACCCCTCCACTTT. Variable domain in full (rest from reference TRBV7-9 and TRBJ1-6): DTGVSQNPRHKITKRGQNVTFRCDPISEHNRLYWYRQTLGQGPEFLTYFQNEAQLEKSRLLSDRFSAERPKGSFSTLEIQRTEQGDSAMYLCASSLDVRGQYNSPLHFGNGTRLTVT.

The genes are TRBV7-2 and TRBJ2-1; 8 bases align to TRBD2. Germline values: CDR1 SGHTA, CDR2 FQGNSA. J was trimmed by 3 bases and V by 4 bases; bases with no gene match: 8. The CDR3 totals 16 residues. CDR3 sequence: CASSSPGGTLYNEQFF. The CDR3 DNA reads TGTGCCAGCAGCTCCCCGGGGGGGACCCTCTACAATGAGCAGTTCTTC.

Concerning this clone: Other DNA sequences in the sample encode the same CDR3. V gene TRBV4-2 combines with J gene TRBJ2-1; TRBD2 aligns across 12 bases. CDR3 length: 15 amino acids. Germline values: CDR1 LGHNA, CDR2 YNFKEQ. V was pared by 2 bases and J by 5 bases, with 1 base of the junction left unmatched. The CDR3 nucleotides read TGTGCCAGCAGCCAACTAGCGGGAGGGAACAATGAGCAGTTCTTC. Translated, it gives CASSQLAGGNNEQFF.

The genes are TRBV6-5 and TRBJ1-2; D is uncertain. Trimming stripped 0 bases from V and 8 bases from J, with 16 bases between. This CDR3 comprises 15 residues. Germline V gene lookup returns CDR1 MNHEY and CDR2 SVGAGI. CDR3 sequence (DNA): TGTGCCAGCAGTTACTCGAGAACTTCGAACGTGGGCTACACCTTC. Its protein product is CASSYSRTSNVGYTF.

The chain has TRBV7-2 and TRBJ2-1; 10 bases map to TRBD2. The junction had 3 bases not matched to a gene; V was cut back by 3 bases and J by 1 base. Germline CDR1 is SGHTA and CDR2 is FQGNSA. There are 16 residues in the CDR3. The CDR3 coding sequence is TGTGCCAGCAGCTTCGGACTAGCGGCGTCCTACAATGAGCAGTTCTTC. This codes for CASSFGLAASYNEQFF.

On this clone itself: The CDR3 carries no conserved terminal phenylalanine or tryptophan, so it likely arises from a read error. This chain connects TRBV14 to TRBJ1-2; 8 bases fit TRBD1. Trimming took 3 bases from V and 0 from J; bases not matched to a gene: 0. CDR3 length equals 14 residues. Germline V gene sequence: CDR1 SGHDN, CDR2 FVKESK. CDR3 nucleotides: TGTGCCAGCAGCCAGACAGGGGCTAACTATGGCTACACCCTC. Protein product: CASSQTGANYGYTL.

In its sample, this clone was seen once. V gene TRBV5-5 combines with J gene TRBJ2-5, with 11 bases lining up with TRBD1. Germline lookup yields CDR1 SGHKS and CDR2 YYEKEE (reference sequence). This CDR3 region has 15 residues. J was trimmed by 4 bases and V by 5 bases; bases with no gene match: 7. CDR3 residues: CASSWRDRGAETQYF. The DNA of the CDR3 is TGTGCCAGCAGTTGGAGGGACAGGGGGGCAGAGACCCAGTACTTC.

The chain combines TRBV12-5 with TRBJ1-1, with no clear D. The CDR3 consists of 12 residues. CDR1 LGHNT and CDR2 FRNRAP come from the germline V gene. V lost 4 bases to trimming and J lost 10 bases, with 13 bases between them. The CDR3 here is CASGSAPGRAFF. CDR3 DNA sequence: TGTGCTAGTGGTTCAGCCCCCGGGAGAGCTTTCTTT.

This rearrangement joins TRBV6-5 to TRBJ1-1; 9 bases align to TRBD1. Germline V gives CDR1 MNHEY, CDR2 SVGAGI. The CDR3 extends over 12 amino acids. The V gene end was trimmed by 6 bases and the J gene end by 5 bases; junction bases not matched to a gene: 1. CDR3 region: CASRTGGTEAFF. As DNA, the CDR3 is TGTGCCAGCAGGACAGGGGGTACTGAAGCTTTCTTT.